The entry below gives a single TCR beta chain sequence along with its context. Its matching antigen is unknown. Clones were sequenced by immunoSEQ multiplex PCR, and TCRdb holds only the in-frame ones, with some missing. Of approximately 1,400 clones listed, over 20% are singletons. The CDR3 contains 15 residues. V was cut by 2 bases and J by 6 bases, with 13 bases left in between. The germline gives CDR1 ENHRY, CDR2 SYGVKD. The data belong to a study of T cells in localized non-small cell lung cancer. Regarding the study as a whole: The study found T cell clonality highest in uninvolved adjacent lung, above tumor. Adjacent lung exhibited a median of approximately 50 among the 100 most abundant tumor clones.

The chain employs TRBV10-3 and TRBJ1-4; maybe TRBD1 (5 bases). The source material was normal lung tissue next to the tumor, sampled before any cancer treatment. This clonotype originated in a female donor at least 60 years old with stage I lung adenocarcinoma. Here the CDR3 reads CAISEPGDKDEKLFF. DNA of the CDR3: TGTGCCATCAGTGAGCCGGGGGATAAGGATGAAAAACTGTTTTTT.